This T cell receptor beta chain originates from a study of shared clonotypes between healthy human individuals. Replicate sorted-subset PCRs were loaded with around 200 ng DNA, approximately 31,000 T cell genomes. This table comes from immunoSEQ multiplex PCR, and its TCRdb copy is limited to in-frame clones, with some not included. The sample includes under 1 million clones, just over 95% of them seen just once. This clone has just one count. The CDR3 loop spans 13 amino acids. Per germline, CDR1 SQVTM and CDR2 ANQGSEA. The V and J ends lost 4 bases and 2 bases respectively, with 8 bases between them. Naive CD8 cells, CD45RO-negative and positively selected for CCR7, excluded terminally differentiated effector memory CD45RA+ cells.

The specimen sequenced was naive CD8+ T cells sorted from blood. The chain joins TRBV29-1 to TRBJ2-2; tentative D call: TRBD1 (5 bases). The TCR originated in a man between 25 and 39 years old in good health. The CDR3 spells CSVAQANTGELFF. In DNA, the CDR3 is TGCAGCGTTGCACAGGCTAACACCGGGGAGCTGTTTTTT.